These 11 T cell receptor beta chains were all obtained from the same sample, sequenced in a study of tumor and adjacent non-tumor tissue in lung cancer. RNA was extracted from bulk tissue without any cell sorting. TCRbeta libraries were built with three rounds of nested PCR, modified from ARM-PCR. TCRdb re-called the multiplex PCR reads with MiXCR, one entry per CDR3 protein. This table has 120,000 to 150,000 distinct CDR3 sequences, approximately 66% appearing once. Sample: lung tumor tissue. The receptors shown here come from a man in his 60s with small cell lung cancer.

The genes are TRBV11-3 and TRBJ2-2; D is unresolved. CDR1 and CDR2 from the germline V gene are SGHNT and YENEEA. There are 14 residues in the CDR3. The ends were cut back, 5 bases at V and 3 bases at J, with 10 bases in the middle. The CDR3 sequence is CASSASSDTGELFF. CDR3 nucleotides: TGTGCCAGCAGCGCATCGAGTGACACCGGGGAGCTGTTTTTT.

This clonotype was recorded many times. The CDR3 region has the DNA TGTGCCAGCAGCCAAGACAGGGCCGGTTCACCCCTCCACTTT. It specifies CASSQDRAGSPLHF. The chain links TRBV11-3 to TRBJ1-6; 7 bases fit TRBD1. CDR3 length: 14 amino acids. J gave up 9 bases and V 5 bases, and 7 bases lay outside the gene matches. Germline assignment: CDR1 SGHNT and CDR2 YENEEA.

The chain uses TRBV4-2 and TRBJ2-3; 7 bases are a match to TRBD2. CDR1 is LGHNA and CDR2 is YNFKEQ in the germline V gene. J gave up 2 bases and V 0 bases, and 11 bases lay outside the gene matches. The CDR3 extends over 18 amino acids. The CDR3 DNA sequence: TGTGCCAGCAGCCAAGACGTACCAGCGGGATCCATCACAGATACGCAGTATTTT. It is translated as CASSQDVPAGSITDTQYF.

In its sample, this clonotype was seen a few times. This chain connects TRBV20-1 to TRBJ2-3; no firm D call. This CDR3 has 17 residues. The germline V and J ends were trimmed by 5 bases and 3 bases, with 24 bases remaining between them. Germline lookup yields CDR1 DFQATT and CDR2 SNEGSKA (reference sequence). The CDR3 reads CSAQDHYRAPQTDTQYF. Here the CDR3 DNA reads TGCAGTGCTCAGGATCACTACCGGGCTCCACAGACAGATACGCAGTATTTT.

This clonotype showed up just a few times. CDR3 in amino acids: CASSPRLAEITGELFF. The CDR3 coding sequence is TGTGCCAGCAGCCCCCGACTAGCGGAGATCACCGGGGAGCTGTTTTTT. The chain employs TRBV7-2 and TRBJ2-2; TRBD2 matches 9 bases. This CDR3 is built from 16 residues. Per germline, CDR1 SGHTA and CDR2 FQGNSA. With 5 bases clipped from V and 4 bases from J, the junction kept 8 bases outside the gene matches.

Details on this clonotype: A single base separates this from a much larger clone, so it may be a read error. V and J are TRBV28 and TRBJ1-1; D gene ambiguous. From germline, CDR1 is MDHEN and CDR2 SYDVKM. The CDR3 spans 11 residues. CDR3 sequence (DNA): TGTGCCTGCAGCCTTAGGAGGGAAGCTTTCTTT. Translating it yields CACSLRREAFF.

In the case of this clonotype: The junction does not match germline at one end; this may be a read error. The rearrangement joins TRBV11-3 to TRBJ2-1; D remains unclear. Germline V CDR1 and CDR2: SGHNT, YENEEA. This CDR3 has 15 amino acids. The CDR3: CASMPPGMAYNEKFF. In DNA form, the CDR3 reads TGTGCCAGCATGCCCCCTGGGATGGCCTACAATGAGAAGTTCTTC. Looking up the rest from reference TRBV11-3 and TRBJ2-1 gives the full variable domain: EAGVVQSPRYKIIEKKQPVAFWCNPISGHNTLYWYLQNLGQGPELLIRYENEEAVDDSQLPKDRFSAERLKGVDSTLKIQPAELGDSAVYLCASMPPGMAYNEKFFGPGTRLTVL.

A remark on this clonotype: At one of its ends the junction is not consistent with the germline gene, which may arise from a read error. The rearrangement links TRBV5-4 to TRBJ1-1, with D possibly matching TRBD1 (5 bases). Germline loops: CDR1 SGHNT, CDR2 YYREEE (reference sequence). There are 13 residues in the CDR3. Here the CDR3 DNA reads TGTGCCAACAGCTTGGGGGGTAGCACTGAAGCTTTCTTT. Protein product: CANSLGGSTEAFF.

This clonotype has a count of ten or more. CDR3 sequence reads: CASSPWRGRAGDTQYF. Here the CDR3 DNA reads TGTGCCAGCAGCCCTTGGCGCGGAAGGGCCGGAGATACGCAGTATTTT. The V gene is TRBV11-2, the J gene TRBJ2-3, with D hard to call. In germline, CDR1 is SGHAT, CDR2 FQNNGV. V dropped 5 bases and J dropped 5 bases, with 20 bases sitting between them. The CDR3 spans 16 residues.

The CDR3 spells CASIFELALNTGELFF. CDR3 in DNA: TGTGCCAGCATCTTTGAACTAGCGCTAAACACCGGGGAGCTGTTTTTT. The chain couples TRBV11-2 to TRBJ2-2; TRBD2 matches 7 bases. The J segment lost 2 bases and the V segment lost 7 bases, leaving 10 bases of the junction unmatched. The germline V gene has CDR1 SGHAT and CDR2 FQNNGV. This CDR3 has 16 residues.

This chain links TRBV11-2 with TRBJ1-1; D ambiguous. The CDR3 runs to 14 residues. Trimming took off 7 bases at V and 4 bases at J, with 16 bases between the two ends. CDR1 SGHAT and CDR2 FQNNGV come from the germline V gene. CDR3 in amino acids: CASIVPPHTTEAFF. The CDR3 coding sequence is TGTGCCAGCATCGTCCCCCCCCACACCACTGAAGCTTTCTTT.